The subject of this entry is one TCR beta chain. Its antigen remains unidentified. V was clipped by 1 base and J by 8 bases, with 16 bases between them. Germline CDR1 is SGHRS and CDR2 is YFSETQ. This CDR3 contains 16 residues. This specimen comes from a study of beta chain features in type 1 diabetes. Study-wide background: Cell yields, gender and age were similar in healthy donors and patients.

Expressed TCRB transcripts were sequenced after all isolated RNA was converted to cDNA. Assay used: immunoSEQ multiplex PCR; TCRdb lists only in-frame clones, some missing. The table shows hundreds of thousands of clones, with roughly 10% occurring only once. Findings and limits, study-wide: The influence of HLA type on TCRB rearrangement stayed undetermined. People with Type 1 diabetes carried modestly yet significantly shorter TCRB CDR3s in all four CD4+ subsets.

The genes are TRBV5-1 and TRBJ1-6, with a possible D match to TRBD1 (6 bases). The clonotype was recovered from a young man with type 1 diabetes. The specimen sequenced was naive CD4+ T cells from blood. The CDR3 sequence: CASSLFGGLEDSPLHF. DNA of the CDR3: TGCGCCAGCAGCTTGTTCGGGGGGCTGGAGGATTCACCCCTCCACTTT. Full variable domain (missing parts from reference TRBV5-1 and TRBJ1-6): KAGVTQTPRYLIKTRGQQVTLSCSPISGHRSVSWYQQTPGQGLQFLFEYFSETQRNKGNFPGRFSGRQFSNSRSEMNVSTLELGDSALYLCASSLFGGLEDSPLHFGNGTRLTVT.